This TCR beta chain was sequenced for a study of T cell repertoires in cytomegalovirus infection. Study-level background: Both a matching HLA type and CMV infection were indicated by public TCR beta signatures.

Germline-derived CDR1 and CDR2 are MNHEY and SVGEGT. This CDR3 has 12 residues. V was shortened by 5 bases and J by 5 bases, with 9 bases between the two germline ends. Each CDR3 protein is one row after TCRdb ran MiXCR on the reads. The sample lists around 78,000 distinct CDR3 sequences; about 24% were seen once. The table lists this clonotype with many counts. The antigen is unknown. The specimen comprised CD8+ T cells from cultured PBMCs, sampled from culture after CMV antigen stimulation. V gene TRBV6-2 or TRBV6-3 combines with J gene TRBJ2-5, with D possibly TRBD2 on 6 matching bases. This clonotype was obtained from a human donor in good health (CMV status not recorded). Some clones in this sample may be carry-over from other donors' samples. The CDR3 sequence: CASSLARETQYF. Here the CDR3 DNA reads TGTGCCAGCAGTCTAGCGCGGGAGACCCAGTACTTC.